This is a list of T cell receptor beta chains from one sample in a study of blood T cell repertoires in COVID-19. Generated by immunoSEQ multiplex PCR, the TCRdb table keeps only in-frame clones and is missing some. This table holds 250,000 or so clones, 75% to 90% found once. Input material: PBMCs or T cells enriched from blood (not recorded which). The receptor set was obtained from a woman aged 40 to 55 who had been exposed to COVID-19. CDR3s include the opening cysteine and the closing phenylalanine or tryptophan. D genes are given only for firm matches. Some rows have no size entry. The others give once, few or many, or a class for an expanded clone.

d_gene,abundance,v_gene,len,j_gene,CDR3nt,CDR3aa
TRBD1,-,TRBV6-5,14,TRBJ1-2,TGTGCCAGTACCGGGACAGGGGCTTCCTATGGCTACACCTTC,CASTGTGASYGYTF
-,-,TRBV18,15,TRBJ2-4,TGTGCCAGCTCACACAGGACGGTAGCCAAAAACATTCAGTACTTC,CASSHRTVAKNIQYF
-,-,TRBV28,14,TRBJ2-6,TGTGCCAGCAGTCCCAGTACTGGGGCCAACGTCCTGACTTTC,CASSPSTGANVLTF
TRBD2,-,TRBV11-3,16,TRBJ2-1,TGTGCCAGCAGCTTGAGAGCGGGAGTCTACTACAATGAGCAGTTCTTC,CASSLRAGVYYNEQFF
-,-,TRBV7-2,15,TRBJ1-6,TGTGCCAGCAGCTTAGTATCGGGGGTGAACTCACCCCTCCACTTT,CASSLVSGVNSPLHF
TRBD2,-,TRBV6-2/TRBV6-3,17,TRBJ2-5,TGTGCCAGCAGTAAACGACTAGCGGGGGCCCTACCAGAGACCCAGTACTTC,CASSKRLAGALPETQYF
TRBD1,-,TRBV2,16,TRBJ1-5,TGTGCCAGCAGTGAACAGGGGGCGCGAGCGAATCAGCCCCAGCATTTT,CASSEQGARANQPQHF
TRBD1,-,TRBV24-1,15,TRBJ1-5,TGTGCCACCAGTGTGGGGACAGGCTTCAATCAGCCCCAGCATTTT,CATSVGTGFNQPQHF
-,-,TRBV21-1,20,TRBJ2-5,TGTGCCAGCAGCAAAGCCGCCTCCAGGACTAGCGGGATCTCGCAAGAGACCCAGTACTTC,CASSKAASRTSGISQETQYF
-,-,TRBV15,16,TRBJ1-5,TGTGCCACCAGCAGACCGGGCGAAAGACAGGCGAGTACCCAGCATTTT,CATSRPGERQASTQHF
TRBD2,few,TRBV11-2,15,TRBJ2-1,TGTGCCAGCCGTTCACCGGGACTAACGATCAATGAGCAGTTCTTC,CASRSPGLTINEQFF
-,-,TRBV6-6,14,TRBJ1-2,TGTGCCAGCAGTTACGGGCCGGTTCAGAATGGCTACACCTTC,CASSYGPVQNGYTF
-,once,TRBV15,16,TRBJ2-2,TGTGCCACCAGCAGAGGACTGGCTTCGAACACCGGGGAGCTGTTTTTT,CATSRGLASNTGELFF
TRBD2,-,TRBV2,17,TRBJ2-7,TGTGCCAGCAGTGAAGGGACCAGACTAGCGAGGGCCTACGAGCAGTACTTC,CASSEGTRLARAYEQYF
TRBD1,-,TRBV29-1,13,TRBJ2-5,TGCAGCGTGGACAGGGGGCTACGGGAGACCCAGTACTTC,CSVDRGLRETQYF
-,-,TRBV29-1,11,TRBJ1-2,TGCAGCGACAGAGCAACCTATGGCTACACCTTC,CSDRATYGYTF
TRBD1,-,TRBV7-3,14,TRBJ1-2,TGTGCCAGCAGCTCGGGACAGGGGGACTATGGCTACACCTTC,CASSSGQGDYGYTF
-,-,TRBV20-1,11,TRBJ1-3,TGCAGTGCTAATAAAGGAAACACCATATATTTT,CSANKGNTIYF
-,-,TRBV9,12,TRBJ1-6,TGTGCCAGCAGCGCAGGGGATTCACCCCTCCACTTT,CASSAGDSPLHF
TRBD2,-,TRBV7-2,16,TRBJ2-5,TGTGCCAGCAGCTTAATGTCTCGCGGGAGCCAAGAGACCCAGTACTTC,CASSLMSRGSQETQYF
-,-,TRBV11-2,15,TRBJ2-5,TGTGCCAGCAGCTGGGGGGGCACGGGGACGGAGACCCAGTACTTC,CASSWGGTGTETQYF
TRBD2,-,TRBV7-8,18,TRBJ2-4,TGTGCCAGCAGCATAGGGACTAGCGGGAGTACGTCCAAAAACATTCAGTACTTC,CASSIGTSGSTSKNIQYF
TRBD2,-,TRBV24-1,15,TRBJ2-1,TGTGCCACCAGTGATACCAGCGGGAGGGCCAATGAGCAGTTCTTC,CATSDTSGRANEQFF
-,-,TRBV7-9,14,TRBJ1-3,TGTGCCAGCAGCCCCAGTTCGTCTGGAAACACCATATATTTT,CASSPSSSGNTIYF
-,-,TRBV9,17,TRBJ1-6,TGTGCCAGCAGCGACCCCAGGGGATTCCGGGGTAATTCACCCCTCCACTTT,CASSDPRGFRGNSPLHF
-,-,TRBV27,17,TRBJ2-3,TGTGCCAGCCGAACCCTGGCCGACTTGACTAGCACAGATACGCAGTATTTT,CASRTLADLTSTDTQYF
-,-,TRBV19,12,TRBJ1-1,TGTGCCAGTAGTCGCCAGGGGAGTGAAGCTTTCTTT,CASSRQGSEAFF
-,-,TRBV6-5,13,TRBJ1-5,TGTGCCAGCAGTACTGGACAGCTTCAGCCCCAGCATTTT,CASSTGQLQPQHF
-,-,TRBV19,14,TRBJ1-2,TGTGCCAGTAGTAACCCCGGTCGGAGTTATGGCTACACCTTC,CASSNPGRSYGYTF
TRBD1,-,TRBV4-2,20,TRBJ2-6,TGTGCCAGCAGCCAAGAAAACAGGGGGCGAGTAAGGGCTGGGGCCAACGTCCTGACTTTC,CASSQENRGRVRAGANVLTF
-,once,TRBV7-3,16,TRBJ2-3,TGTGCCAGCAGCTTAAGAGGGGGAGATAGCACAGATACGCAGTATTTT,CASSLRGGDSTDTQYF
TRBD1,-,TRBV27,15,TRBJ1-6,TGTGCCAGCAGTTTGTATGGACAGGGTGTATCACCCCTCCACTTT,CASSLYGQGVSPLHF
TRBD1,-,TRBV7-9,13,TRBJ1-1,TGTGCCAGCAGCCTGGGACAGCCCACTGAAGCTTTCTTT,CASSLGQPTEAFF
-,-,TRBV7-9,15,TRBJ1-1,TGTGCCAGCAGCTTAGTAAGACAATTGAACACTGAAGCTTTCTTT,CASSLVRQLNTEAFF
TRBD2,few,TRBV5-6,14,TRBJ2-7,TGTGCCAGCAGCTTGCTAGCGGGGGTGACCGAGCAGTACTTC,CASSLLAGVTEQYF
TRBD1,-,TRBV19,17,TRBJ1-3,TGTGCCAGTTCCCCCTTCAGGGCAGGGGGCATCGGAAACACCATATATTTT,CASSPFRAGGIGNTIYF
TRBD1,-,TRBV6-5,13,TRBJ1-1,TGTGCCAGCAGTTATCGTGGACAGGGTAACGCTTTCTTT,CASSYRGQGNAFF
-,once,TRBV5-1,15,TRBJ2-7,TGCGCCAGCAGCTTGTATAACGGACAGAACTACGAGCAGTACTTC,CASSLYNGQNYEQYF
-,-,TRBV2,12,TRBJ1-2,TGTGCCAGGGGGGACACCATCTATGGCTACACCTTC,CARGDTIYGYTF
-,-,TRBV15,14,TRBJ1-3,TGTGCCACCAGCAGGCGGGCTAGCGGGGACACCATATATTTT,CATSRRASGDTIYF
-,-,TRBV19,15,TRBJ2-1,TGTGCCAGTAGTATGGTGGCGGGTCCTCTGAATGAGCAGTTCTTC,CASSMVAGPLNEQFF
TRBD1,-,TRBV28,14,TRBJ2-7,TGTGCCAGCAGCCCACAGGGGGCGGCGTACGAGCAGTACTTC,CASSPQGAAYEQYF
-,-,TRBV21-1,15,TRBJ1-2,TGTGCCAGCAGCAAAGCGCAGGTAACAACTTATGGCTACACCTTC,CASSKAQVTTYGYTF
TRBD1,-,TRBV3-1/TRBV3-2,19,TRBJ2-4,TGTGCCAGCAGCCAAGATAGGGACAGGGGAAGGGAGGGCAAAAACATTCAGTACTTC,CASSQDRDRGREGKNIQYF
-,once,TRBV6-5,14,TRBJ1-1,TGTGCCAGCAACGACGGACAGCTGAACACTGAAGCTTTCTTT,CASNDGQLNTEAFF
-,-,TRBV5-1,15,TRBJ1-2,TGCGCCAGCAGCCCGGCGGGGGGCGTGAACTATGGCTACACCTTC,CASSPAGGVNYGYTF
-,-,TRBV11-3,14,TRBJ1-3,TGTGCCAGCAGCTTCCCGCAGGATGGAAACACCATATATTTT,CASSFPQDGNTIYF
-,-,TRBV24-1,15,TRBJ2-1,TGTGCCACCAGTGATTTGGCGGCAGCCTACAATGAGCAGTTCTTC,CATSDLAAAYNEQFF
-,-,TRBV5-1,13,TRBJ2-1,TGCGCCAGCAGCTTTCTGACTAGGAATGAGCAGTTCTTC,CASSFLTRNEQFF
TRBD1,once,TRBV3-1/TRBV3-2,15,TRBJ1-2,TGTGCCAGCAGTCCCAGGGACAGGGGATTCTCTGGCTACACCTTC,CASSPRDRGFSGYTF
-,-,TRBV4-1,16,TRBJ2-5,TGCGCCAGCAGCCAACCGACAGGCGCGGTAGGTGAGACCCAGTACTTC,CASSQPTGAVGETQYF
-,-,TRBV28,16,TRBJ1-6,TGTGCCAGCAGGCGGGAACACAGCTCCTATAATTCACCCCTCCACTTT,CASRREHSSYNSPLHF
-,-,TRBV28,15,TRBJ1-2,TGTGCCAGCAGTCCGCGGATTCGATATAACTATGGCTACACCTTC,CASSPRIRYNYGYTF